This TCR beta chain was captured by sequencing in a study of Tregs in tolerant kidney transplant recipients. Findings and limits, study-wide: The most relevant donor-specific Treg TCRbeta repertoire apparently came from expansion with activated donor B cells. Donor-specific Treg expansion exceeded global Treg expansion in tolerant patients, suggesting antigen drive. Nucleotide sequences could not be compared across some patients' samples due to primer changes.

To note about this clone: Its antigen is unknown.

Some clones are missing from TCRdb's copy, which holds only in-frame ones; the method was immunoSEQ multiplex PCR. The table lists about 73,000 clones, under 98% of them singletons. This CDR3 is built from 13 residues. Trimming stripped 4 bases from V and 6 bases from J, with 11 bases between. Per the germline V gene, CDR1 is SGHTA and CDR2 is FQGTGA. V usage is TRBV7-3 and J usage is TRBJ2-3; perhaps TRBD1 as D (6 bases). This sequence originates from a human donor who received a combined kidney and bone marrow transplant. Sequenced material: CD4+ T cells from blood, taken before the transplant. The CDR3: CASSSTTGDTQYF. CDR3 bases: TGTGCCAGCAGCTCTACCACAGGGGATACGCAGTATTTT.